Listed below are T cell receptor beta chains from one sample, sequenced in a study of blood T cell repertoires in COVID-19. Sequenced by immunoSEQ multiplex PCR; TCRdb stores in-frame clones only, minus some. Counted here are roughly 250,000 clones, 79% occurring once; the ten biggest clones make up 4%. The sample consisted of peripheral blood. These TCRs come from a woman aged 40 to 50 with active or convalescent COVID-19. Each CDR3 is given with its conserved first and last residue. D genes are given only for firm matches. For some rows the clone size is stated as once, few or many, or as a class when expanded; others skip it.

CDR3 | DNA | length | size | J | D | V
CASSGAGTGELFF | TGTGCCAGCAGCGGGGCAGGCACCGGGGAGCTGTTTTTT | 13 | once | TRBJ2-2 | . | TRBV7-9
CASSLPTGSNTGELFF | TGTGCCAGCAGTCTACCTACAGGTTCTAACACCGGGGAGCTGTTTTTT | 16 | . | TRBJ2-2 | . | TRBV3-1/TRBV3-2
CASSHPRLRTGIIFDYGYTF | TGTGCCAGCAGCCACCCCCGGTTGCGGACAGGGATAATATTCGACTATGGCTACACCTTC | 20 | . | TRBJ1-2 | TRBD1 | TRBV3-1/TRBV3-2
CASRMGLQETQYF | TGCGCCAGCAGAATGGGACTACAAGAGACCCAGTACTTC | 13 | many | TRBJ2-5 | TRBD2 | TRBV5-1
CASSKRDPPYEQYF | TGTGCCAGCAGCAAGAGGGATCCCCCCTACGAGCAGTACTTC | 14 | . | TRBJ2-7 | . | TRBV21-1
CASSAGGRGEQFF | TGTGCCAGCAGTGCGGGGGGGCGTGGTGAGCAGTTCTTC | 13 | . | TRBJ2-1 | TRBD2 | TRBV11-3
CAISEQGGQGDGYTF | TGTGCCATCAGTGAACAGGGTGGTCAGGGGGATGGCTACACCTTC | 15 | . | TRBJ1-2 | TRBD1 | TRBV10-3
CASSTQRGETQYF | TGTGCCAGCAGCACGCAGAGGGGGGAGACCCAGTACTTC | 13 | . | TRBJ2-5 | . | TRBV7-2
CASGLWVSRGPLAGGPPTGELFF | TGTGCTAGTGGCCTTTGGGTCTCCAGGGGGCCTTTAGCGGGGGGACCACCAACCGGGGAGCTGTTTTTT | 23 | . | TRBJ2-2 | TRBD2 | TRBV12-5
CASSQEQGDGYTF | TGTGCCAGCAGCCAAGAACAGGGTGATGGCTACACCTTC | 13 | . | TRBJ1-2 | . | TRBV4-2
CASSQEPLAGGLSYNEQFF | TGTGCCAGCAGCCAAGAACCCCTAGCGGGGGGTTTATCCTACAATGAGCAGTTCTTC | 19 | . | TRBJ2-1 | TRBD2 | TRBV4-2
CASSYPVGSFDQPQHF | TGTGCCAGCAGTTACCCCGTGGGCAGTTTTGATCAGCCCCAGCATTTT | 16 | few | TRBJ1-5 | . | TRBV6-2/TRBV6-3
CSASISGSHNEQFF | TGCAGTGCTAGTATAAGCGGGTCTCACAATGAGCAGTTCTTC | 14 | . | TRBJ2-1 | . | TRBV20-1
CASYRVNTEAFF | TGTGCCAGTTACAGGGTGAACACTGAAGCTTTCTTT | 12 | . | TRBJ1-1 | . | TRBV2
CASSPETGGGGANVLTF | TGTGCCAGCTCACCGGAGACAGGGGGCGGTGGGGCCAACGTCCTGACTTTC | 17 | . | TRBJ2-6 | TRBD1 | TRBV18
CASKPQGYQETQYF | TGTGCCAGCAAACCCCAGGGGTACCAAGAGACCCAGTACTTC | 14 | . | TRBJ2-5 | . | TRBV2
CASSSGANTEAFF | TGTGCCAGCAGCTCTGGGGCGAACACTGAAGCTTTCTTT | 13 | . | TRBJ1-1 | . | TRBV9